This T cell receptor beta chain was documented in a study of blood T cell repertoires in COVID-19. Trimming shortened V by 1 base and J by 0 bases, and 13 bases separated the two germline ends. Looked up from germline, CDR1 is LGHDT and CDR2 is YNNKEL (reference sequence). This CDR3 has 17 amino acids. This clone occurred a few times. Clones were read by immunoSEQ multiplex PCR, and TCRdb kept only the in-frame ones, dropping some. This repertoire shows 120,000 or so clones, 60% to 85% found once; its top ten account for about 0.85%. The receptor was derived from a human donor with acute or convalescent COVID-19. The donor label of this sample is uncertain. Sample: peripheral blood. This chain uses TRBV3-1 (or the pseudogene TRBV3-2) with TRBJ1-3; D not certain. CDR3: CASSQGGTALSGNTIYF. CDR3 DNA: TGTGCCAGCAGCCAAGGAGGAACGGCACTCTCTGGAAACACCATATATTTT.